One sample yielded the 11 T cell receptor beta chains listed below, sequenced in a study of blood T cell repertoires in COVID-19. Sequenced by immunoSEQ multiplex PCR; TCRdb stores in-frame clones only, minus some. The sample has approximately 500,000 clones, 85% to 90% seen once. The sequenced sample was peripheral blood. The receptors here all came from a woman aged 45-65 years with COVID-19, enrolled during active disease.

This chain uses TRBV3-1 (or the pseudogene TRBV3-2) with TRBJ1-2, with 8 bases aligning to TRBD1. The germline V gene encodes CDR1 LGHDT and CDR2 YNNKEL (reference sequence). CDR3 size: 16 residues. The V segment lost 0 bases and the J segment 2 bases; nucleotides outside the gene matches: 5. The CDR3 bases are TGTGCCAGCAGCCAAGATACGACAGGGGCAAACTATGGCTACACCTTC. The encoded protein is CASSQDTTGANYGYTF.

CDR3 loop: CASSDNFGTSLGSPLHF. The CDR3 coding sequence is TGTGCCAGTAGTGATAACTTCGGGACTTCCCTCGGTTCACCCCTCCACTTT. The chain carries TRBV19 and TRBJ1-6; the D gene is possibly TRBD1 (5 bases). Germline V gene sequence: CDR1 LNHDA, CDR2 SQIVND (reference sequence). CDR3 length equals 17 residues. V lost 5 bases and J lost 9, with 23 bases in between.

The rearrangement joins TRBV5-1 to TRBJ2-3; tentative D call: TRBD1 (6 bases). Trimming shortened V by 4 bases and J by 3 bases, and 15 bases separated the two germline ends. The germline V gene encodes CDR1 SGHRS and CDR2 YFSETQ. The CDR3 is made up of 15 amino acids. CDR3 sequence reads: CASSPRTEGTDTQYF. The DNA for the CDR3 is TGCGCCAGCAGCCCGAGGACAGAGGGAACAGATACGCAGTATTTT.

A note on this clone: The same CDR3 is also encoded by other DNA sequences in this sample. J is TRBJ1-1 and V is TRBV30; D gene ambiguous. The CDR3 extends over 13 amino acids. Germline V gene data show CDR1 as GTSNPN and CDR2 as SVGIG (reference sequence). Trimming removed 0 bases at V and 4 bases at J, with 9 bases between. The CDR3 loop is CAWSVGEGTEAFF. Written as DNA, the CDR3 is TGTGCCTGGAGTGTAGGTGAGGGCACTGAAGCTTTCTTT.

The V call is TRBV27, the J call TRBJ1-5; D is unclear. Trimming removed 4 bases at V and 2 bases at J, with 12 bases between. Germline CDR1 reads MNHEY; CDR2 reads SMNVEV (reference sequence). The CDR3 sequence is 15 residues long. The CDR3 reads CASSWGAPGNQPQHF. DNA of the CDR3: TGTGCCAGCAGTTGGGGAGCGCCGGGCAATCAGCCCCAGCATTTT.

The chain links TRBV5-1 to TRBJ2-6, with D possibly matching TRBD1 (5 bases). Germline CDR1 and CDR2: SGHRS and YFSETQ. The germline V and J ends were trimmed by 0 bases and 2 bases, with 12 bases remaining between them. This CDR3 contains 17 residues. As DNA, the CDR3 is TGCGCCAGCAGCTTGGAAGGGGCCCCGGCTGGGGCCAACGTCCTGACTTTC. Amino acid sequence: CASSLEGAPAGANVLTF.

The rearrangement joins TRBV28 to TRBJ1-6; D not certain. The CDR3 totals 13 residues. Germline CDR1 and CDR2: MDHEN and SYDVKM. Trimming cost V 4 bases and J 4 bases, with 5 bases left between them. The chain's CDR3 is CASSSGYNSPLHF. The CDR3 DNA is TGTGCCAGCAGTTCGGGGTATAATTCACCCCTCCACTTT. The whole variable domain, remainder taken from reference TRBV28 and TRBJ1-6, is DVKVTQSSRYLVKRTGEKVFLECVQDMDHENMFWYRQDPGLGLRLIYFSYDVKMKEKGDIPEGYSVSREKKERFSLILESASTNQTSMYLCASSSGYNSPLHFGNGTRLTVT.

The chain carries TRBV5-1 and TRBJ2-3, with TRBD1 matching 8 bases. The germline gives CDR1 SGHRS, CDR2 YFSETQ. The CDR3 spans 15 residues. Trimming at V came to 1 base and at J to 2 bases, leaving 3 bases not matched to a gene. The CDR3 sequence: CASSLRQGNTDTQYF. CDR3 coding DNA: TGCGCCAGCAGCTTGAGACAGGGGAACACAGATACGCAGTATTTT.

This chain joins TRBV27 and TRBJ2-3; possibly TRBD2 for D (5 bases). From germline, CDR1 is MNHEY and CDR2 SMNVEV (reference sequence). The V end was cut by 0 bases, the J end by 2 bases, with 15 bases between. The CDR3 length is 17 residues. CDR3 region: CASSLSPPRRDTDTQYF. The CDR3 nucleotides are TGTGCCAGCAGTTTATCCCCACCGCGCCGGGACACAGATACGCAGTATTTT.

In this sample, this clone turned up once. CDR3: CASSIISAGSYEQYF. DNA for the CDR3: TGTGCCAGTAGTATAATATCGGCAGGTAGCTACGAGCAGTACTTC. V gene TRBV19 combines with J gene TRBJ2-7, with D unclear. With 2 bases removed from V and 3 bases from J, the gap between germline ends came to 14 bases. The CDR3 totals 15 residues. From germline, CDR1 is LNHDA and CDR2 SQIVND (reference sequence).

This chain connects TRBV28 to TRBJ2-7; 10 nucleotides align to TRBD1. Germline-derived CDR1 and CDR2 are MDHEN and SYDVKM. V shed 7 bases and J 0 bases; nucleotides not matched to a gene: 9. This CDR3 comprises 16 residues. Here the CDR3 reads CASIPTGGYSSYEQYF. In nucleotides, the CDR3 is TGTGCCAGCATCCCGACAGGGGGCTATAGCTCCTACGAGCAGTACTTC.